Listed below are T cell receptor beta chains from one sample, sequenced in a study of blood T cell repertoires in COVID-19. The table came from immunoSEQ multiplex PCR; TCRdb's copy has only in-frame clones and leaves some out. Here the sample spans hundreds of thousands of clones, around 89% being singletons. The sample consisted of PBMCs or T cells enriched from blood (not recorded which). The source is a man younger than 35 who had recovered from COVID-19. The CDR3 runs from the conserved cysteine through the conserved F or W. Each record gives: D gene, CDR3 length, clone size, V gene, J gene, CDR3 DNA, CDR3 protein. A D gene is named only where the DNA matches it firmly. Expanded clones get a size class; other rows say once, few or many, or leave the size out.

D gene: -; CDR3 length: 13; clone size: once; V gene: TRBV24-1; J gene: TRBJ1-6; CDR3 DNA: TGTGCCACCAGTGAGAGGGCCAATTCACCCCTCCACTTT; CDR3 protein: CATSERANSPLHF
D gene: TRBD1; CDR3 length: 15; clone size: -; V gene: TRBV30; J gene: TRBJ1-6; CDR3 DNA: TGTGCCTGGAGTAGGACAGGGGTAGCAGCCTCACCCCTCCACTTT; CDR3 protein: CAWSRTGVAASPLHF
D gene: -; CDR3 length: 13; clone size: -; V gene: TRBV30; J gene: TRBJ1-1; CDR3 DNA: TGTGCCTGGAGTGGGCGGTTAAACACTGAAGCTTTCTTT; CDR3 protein: CAWSGRLNTEAFF
D gene: TRBD2; CDR3 length: 14; clone size: once; V gene: TRBV13; J gene: TRBJ2-5; CDR3 DNA: TGTGCCAGCAGCAGTGGGACTAGGGGTGAGACCCAGTACTTC; CDR3 protein: CASSSGTRGETQYF
D gene: TRBD2; CDR3 length: 16; clone size: -; V gene: TRBV4-3; J gene: TRBJ2-7; CDR3 DNA: TGCGCCAGCAGCCGACAACTAGGAACTAGCGGCTACGAGCAGTACTTC; CDR3 protein: CASSRQLGTSGYEQYF
D gene: TRBD1; CDR3 length: 15; clone size: -; V gene: TRBV5-5; J gene: TRBJ2-2; CDR3 DNA: TGTGCCAGCAGCGTGGACAGGGTTTCTGCCGGGGAGCTGTTTTTT; CDR3 protein: CASSVDRVSAGELFF
D gene: -; CDR3 length: 13; clone size: -; V gene: TRBV7-2; J gene: TRBJ2-7; CDR3 DNA: TGTGCCAGCGCCAGGGGCAACTCCTACGAGCAGTACTTC; CDR3 protein: CASARGNSYEQYF
D gene: -; CDR3 length: 15; clone size: -; V gene: TRBV4-1; J gene: TRBJ2-1; CDR3 DNA: TGCGCCAGCAGCCAAGTTCAGGGAACATACAATGAGCAGTTCTTC; CDR3 protein: CASSQVQGTYNEQFF
D gene: -; CDR3 length: 20; clone size: -; V gene: TRBV6-6; J gene: TRBJ1-6; CDR3 DNA: TGTGCCAGCAGCTCCCTACACCCCGGCGGGAGGGGTCGCGATGGTTCACCCCTCCACTTT; CDR3 protein: CASSSLHPGGRGRDGSPLHF
D gene: -; CDR3 length: 14; clone size: -; V gene: TRBV7-3; J gene: TRBJ2-7; CDR3 DNA: TGTGCCAGCAGCTTACGGCCTAACGGGGACGAGCAGTACTTC; CDR3 protein: CASSLRPNGDEQYF
D gene: TRBD1; CDR3 length: 15; clone size: -; V gene: TRBV27; J gene: TRBJ1-6; CDR3 DNA: TGTGCCAGCAGTTTACTAGGGGGCGGGAATTCACCCCTCCACTTT; CDR3 protein: CASSLLGGGNSPLHF
D gene: TRBD1; CDR3 length: 15; clone size: -; V gene: TRBV18; J gene: TRBJ2-5; CDR3 DNA: TGTGCCAGCTCCCAGCTCAAAGACAGGGGGGAGACCCAGTACTTC; CDR3 protein: CASSQLKDRGETQYF
D gene: TRBD2; CDR3 length: 16; clone size: -; V gene: TRBV28; J gene: TRBJ2-1; CDR3 DNA: TGTGCCAGCAGGCTAGCGGGCCCGGGTTCCTACAATGAGCAGTTCTTC; CDR3 protein: CASRLAGPGSYNEQFF
D gene: -; CDR3 length: 15; clone size: -; V gene: TRBV6-5; J gene: TRBJ2-3; CDR3 DNA: TGTGCCAGCAGTCCCCTCACTAGAGGGGGAGATACGCAGTATTTT; CDR3 protein: CASSPLTRGGDTQYF
D gene: TRBD2; CDR3 length: 13; clone size: once; V gene: TRBV5-1; J gene: TRBJ2-3; CDR3 DNA: TGCGCCAGCAGCTTAGCGGGGGCGGATACGCAGTATTTT; CDR3 protein: CASSLAGADTQYF
D gene: TRBD1; CDR3 length: 13; clone size: -; V gene: TRBV5-5; J gene: TRBJ2-1; CDR3 DNA: TGTGCCAGCGACTTGGGACAGGGTGGGCAGCAGTTCTTC; CDR3 protein: CASDLGQGGQQFF
D gene: -; CDR3 length: 17; clone size: -; V gene: TRBV21-1; J gene: TRBJ1-3; CDR3 DNA: TGTGCCAGCAGCACCCCCTCCCGGGACAGCCCTCGAAACACCATATATTTT; CDR3 protein: CASSTPSRDSPRNTIYF
D gene: TRBD1; CDR3 length: 17; clone size: -; V gene: TRBV18; J gene: TRBJ1-6; CDR3 DNA: TGTGCCAGCTCACCACCGCTGACAGGGGGCTTTAATTCACCCCTCCACTTT; CDR3 protein: CASSPPLTGGFNSPLHF